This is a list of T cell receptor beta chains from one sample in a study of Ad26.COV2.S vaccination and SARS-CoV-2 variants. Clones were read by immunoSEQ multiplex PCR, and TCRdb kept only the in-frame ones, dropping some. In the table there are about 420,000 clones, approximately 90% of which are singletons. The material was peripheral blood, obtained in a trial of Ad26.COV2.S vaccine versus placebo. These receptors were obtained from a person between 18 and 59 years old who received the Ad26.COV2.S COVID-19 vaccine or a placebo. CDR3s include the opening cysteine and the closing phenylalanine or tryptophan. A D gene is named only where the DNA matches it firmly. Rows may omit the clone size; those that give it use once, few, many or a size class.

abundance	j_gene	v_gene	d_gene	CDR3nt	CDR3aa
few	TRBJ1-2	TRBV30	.	TGTGCCTTAAAGAAGGGGGAGATCGGCTACACCTTC	CALKKGEIGYTF
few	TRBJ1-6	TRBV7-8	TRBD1	TGTGCCAGCAGCCCGACAGGGTACGCCAATAATTCACCCCTCCACTTT	CASSPTGYANNSPLHF
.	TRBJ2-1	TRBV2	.	TGTGCCAGCAGTGTGGGACGGCGGCCGGGAAATGAGCAGTTCTTC	CASSVGRRPGNEQFF
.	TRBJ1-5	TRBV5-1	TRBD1	TGCGCCAGCAGCTTGTTGGGTCCCGGACAGGGCAATCAGCCCCAGCATTTT	CASSLLGPGQGNQPQHF
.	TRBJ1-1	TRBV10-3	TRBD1	TGTGCCATCAGTGAAACATACCGGGACAGGGGGCGTGGCACTGAAGCTTTCTTT	CAISETYRDRGRGTEAFF
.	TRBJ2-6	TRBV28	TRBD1	TGTGCCAGCGGGACAGGTACTGGGGCCAACGTCCTGACTTTC	CASGTGTGANVLTF
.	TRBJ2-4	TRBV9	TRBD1	TGTGCCAGCAGCAGGGACAGGGGACTACTAGCCAAAAACATTCAGTACTTC	CASSRDRGLLAKNIQYF
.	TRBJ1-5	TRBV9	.	TGTGCCAGCAGCGTAGATGGTGCGGGTTTTTCTCAGCCCCAGCATTTT	CASSVDGAGFSQPQHF
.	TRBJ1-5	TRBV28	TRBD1	TGTGCCAGCAGTGGGGGGGGACAGCAAGTACCTTTCCAGCCCCAGCATTTT	CASSGGGQQVPFQPQHF
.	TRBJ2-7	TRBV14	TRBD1	TGTGCCAGCAGCCCGCTTGGACAGGTCTCCTACGAGCAGTACTTC	CASSPLGQVSYEQYF
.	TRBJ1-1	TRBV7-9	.	TGTGCCAGCAGCCCCGGGAGCACTGAAGCTTTCTTT	CASSPGSTEAFF
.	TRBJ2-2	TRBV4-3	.	TGCGCCAGCAGCCAAGATCGTGGCGATGTCACCGGGGAGCTGTTTTTT	CASSQDRGDVTGELFF
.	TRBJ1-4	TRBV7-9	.	TGTGCCAGCAGCCCGCGACCGGGGAAACTGTTTTTT	CASSPRPGKLFF
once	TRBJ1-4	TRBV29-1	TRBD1	TGCAGCGTTGGGGGACAGAACGCCAATGAAAAACTGTTTTTT	CSVGGQNANEKLFF
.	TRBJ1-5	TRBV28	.	TGTGCCACCCTAAAGGGCTATCAGCCCCAGCATTTT	CATLKGYQPQHF
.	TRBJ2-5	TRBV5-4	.	TGTGCCAGCAGCCCGGTTATTAAAGGGGGGCCGGGGGAGACCCAGTACTTC	CASSPVIKGGPGETQYF
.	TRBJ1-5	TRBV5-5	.	TGTGCCAGCAGCTTGATCCTAGGGGGTGTTGGCAATCAGCCCCAGCATTTT	CASSLILGGVGNQPQHF